The clone carrying this T cell receptor (beta chain) was seen ten or more times. The target antigen is unknown. Researchers amplified the TCR beta CDR3 regions from RNA transcripts. An initial round of RT-PCR targeting the TCR CDR3 relied on the HTBI primer set. TCRdb analysed the multiplex PCR reads with MiXCR anew, one entry per CDR3 protein. The data show about 350,000 distinct CDR3 sequences, 12% to 15% seen once. This sample is drawn from a study of T cells in Graves' hyperthyroidism and ophthalmopathy. V dropped 4 bases and J dropped 4; count of bases not matched to a gene: 4. CDR1 is LGHDT and CDR2 is YNNKEL in the germline V gene (reference sequence). The CDR3 is 14 amino acids. Findings of the study overall: Ophthalmopathy cases were set apart from stable hyperthyroidism by a 13 V-J model.

The chain links TRBV3-1 to TRBJ2-7, with 10 bases aligning to TRBD2. Sequencing was performed on blood. The clonotype was recovered from a woman in her 40s with Graves' ophthalmopathy. The CDR3 DNA reads TGTGCCAGCAGCCGGGCTAGCGGGAGTTACGAGCAGTACTTC. It yields the protein CASSRASGSYEQYF.